This T cell receptor beta chain was recorded in a study of blood T cell repertoires in COVID-19. The overall study: Whether acute or convalescent, the COVID-19 samples came from the United States, Italy and Spain.

As handled by the study authors: Amplification of reference gene primers was used by the study to estimate nucleated cell counts. The data were produced by immunoSEQ multiplex PCR, yet TCRdb's version contains in-frame clones alone and is incomplete. That table supplies the V and J calls and clone size; D and trimming were determined from the DNA. Among about 670,000 clones listed, 85% to 90% were seen once. Germline loops: CDR1 SGHRS, CDR2 YFSETQ. The CDR3 is 15 residues long. The V and J ends lost 4 bases and 4 bases, in that order; junction bases with no gene match: 8. The sample was peripheral blood. This sequence originates from a woman under 30 with acute or convalescent COVID-19. The genes are TRBV5-1 and TRBJ2-3; 8 positions match TRBD2. The CDR3 here is CASSLGGAVADTQYF. CDR3 nucleotide sequence: TGCGCCAGCAGCCTCGGGGGGGCCGTGGCAGATACGCAGTATTTT.